This TCR beta chain was observed in a study of T cell responses to AZD1222 COVID-19 vaccine. Study-wide points: Sampled repertoires all dated from after the peak T cell response.

Note on this clone: Its cognate antigen is unknown.

Assay: immunoSEQ multiplex PCR; the TCRdb copy retains only in-frame clones and omits some. The sample shows 90,000 to 120,000 clones, approximately 89% of them seen only once. The CDR3 spans 17 residues. Germline V gene sequence: CDR1 SGHTA, CDR2 FQGNSA. V was shortened by 5 bases and J by 2 bases, with 21 bases between the two germline ends. The chain employs TRBV7-2 and TRBJ1-2; the D gene is possibly TRBD1 (5 bases). Source: peripheral blood, taken on day 0 of MenACWY control vaccination. The receptor comes from an adult in good health. The CDR3 protein is CASSPLLGGVGNYGYTF. Here the CDR3 DNA reads TGTGCCAGCAGCCCCCTCCTCGGGGGAGTGGGAAACTATGGCTACACCTTC.